These T cell receptor beta chains were read from a single sample in a study of OX40 agonist ivuxolimab in advanced cancers. Clones were sequenced by immunoSEQ multiplex PCR, and TCRdb holds only the in-frame ones, with some missing. Of about 43,000 clones detected, about 90% appear once; the ten largest clones hold 15%. The material sequenced was CD4+ or CD8+ T cells sorted from blood, taken in a trial of the OX40 agonist ivuxolimab. All receptors come from an adult with an advanced solid tumor such as melanoma, head and neck, liver or kidney cancer. Each CDR3 is given with its conserved first and last residue. The D gene is left open where the match is weak. Only part of the rows carry a size: once, few, many, or a class if the clone is expanded.

CDR3 DNA: TGCGCCAGCAGCCCGAACAGGGGATTCTACGAGCAGTACTTC; CDR3 protein: CASSPNRGFYEQYF; D gene: TRBD1; clone size: -; J gene: TRBJ2-7; V gene: TRBV4-1
CDR3 DNA: TGTGCCAGTAGTTCCCCGGGACAGGGGAGGACTGAAGCTTTCTTT; CDR3 protein: CASSSPGQGRTEAFF; D gene: TRBD1; clone size: once; J gene: TRBJ1-1; V gene: TRBV19
CDR3 DNA: TGTGCCAGCAGCACACGGGACTCCTACGAGCAGTACTTC; CDR3 protein: CASSTRDSYEQYF; D gene: -; clone size: -; J gene: TRBJ2-7; V gene: TRBV7-9
CDR3 DNA: TGTGCCACCAGCAGAGATTGGGGTTCTGGGGCCAACGTCCTGACTTTC; CDR3 protein: CATSRDWGSGANVLTF; D gene: -; clone size: once; J gene: TRBJ2-6; V gene: TRBV15
CDR3 DNA: TGCGCCAGCAGCCCCCAGGGGGCTGAAGCTTTCTTT; CDR3 protein: CASSPQGAEAFF; D gene: TRBD1; clone size: -; J gene: TRBJ1-1; V gene: TRBV4-1
CDR3 DNA: TGTGCCAGCAACCCGGGACAGATAAACACTGAAGCTTTCTTT; CDR3 protein: CASNPGQINTEAFF; D gene: TRBD1; clone size: -; J gene: TRBJ1-1; V gene: TRBV6-1
CDR3 DNA: TGTGCCAGCAGCGTAGATAGCGGGGGGGCGGAGACCCAGTACTTC; CDR3 protein: CASSVDSGGAETQYF; D gene: TRBD2; clone size: once; J gene: TRBJ2-5; V gene: TRBV9
CDR3 DNA: TGTGCCAGCAGCCACACTTTTCGGGAGACAGGGTACGGAGAAGCTTTCTTT; CDR3 protein: CASSHTFRETGYGEAFF; D gene: TRBD1; clone size: -; J gene: TRBJ1-1; V gene: TRBV2
CDR3 DNA: TGTGCCAGCAGCTCAAGAGAGGTCTACGAGCAGTACTTC; CDR3 protein: CASSSREVYEQYF; D gene: -; clone size: -; J gene: TRBJ2-7; V gene: TRBV13
CDR3 DNA: TGCGCCAGCAGCCCGGTTGAGGAGCCCTACAATGAGCAGTTCTTC; CDR3 protein: CASSPVEEPYNEQFF; D gene: -; clone size: -; J gene: TRBJ2-1; V gene: TRBV5-1
CDR3 DNA: TGTGCCAGCAGCGAGGGACAGAGCTCCTATAATTCACCCCTCCACTTT; CDR3 protein: CASSEGQSSYNSPLHF; D gene: TRBD1; clone size: -; J gene: TRBJ1-6; V gene: TRBV9
CDR3 DNA: TGTGCCAGCAGTTACAGGAACGGGCCCACCGGGGAGCTGTTTTTT; CDR3 protein: CASSYRNGPTGELFF; D gene: -; clone size: -; J gene: TRBJ2-2; V gene: TRBV6-5
CDR3 DNA: TGTGCCAGCAGTTTGACCGGGACAGGGTATTTTGACGAGCAGTACTTC; CDR3 protein: CASSLTGTGYFDEQYF; D gene: TRBD1; clone size: -; J gene: TRBJ2-7; V gene: TRBV28
CDR3 DNA: TGTGCCAGCAGTGAAGACGCTGATGGAAACACCATATATTTT; CDR3 protein: CASSEDADGNTIYF; D gene: -; clone size: -; J gene: TRBJ1-3; V gene: TRBV6-1
CDR3 DNA: TGTGCCTGGAGTGAGCTAGCGGGCATAATCTCCTACGAGCAGTACTTC; CDR3 protein: CAWSELAGIISYEQYF; D gene: TRBD2; clone size: once; J gene: TRBJ2-7; V gene: TRBV30
CDR3 DNA: TGCAGCGTCAAGGGACAGCACTATGGCTACACCTTC; CDR3 protein: CSVKGQHYGYTF; D gene: TRBD1; clone size: -; J gene: TRBJ1-2; V gene: TRBV29-1
CDR3 DNA: TGTGCCAGCAGTTTTGGACGGGGTTCCTACGAGCAGTACTTC; CDR3 protein: CASSFGRGSYEQYF; D gene: -; clone size: once; J gene: TRBJ2-7; V gene: TRBV6-5
CDR3 DNA: TGTGCCAGTAGCGACCGAGATGAGCGCTACACCTTC; CDR3 protein: CASSDRDERYTF; D gene: -; clone size: -; J gene: TRBJ1-2; V gene: TRBV19
CDR3 DNA: TGTGCCTGGAGCTGGGGCTCTGGAAACACCATATATTTT; CDR3 protein: CAWSWGSGNTIYF; D gene: -; clone size: -; J gene: TRBJ1-3; V gene: TRBV30
CDR3 DNA: TGTGCCAGCAGTTTATCAGGACAGTACTATGGCTACACCTTC; CDR3 protein: CASSLSGQYYGYTF; D gene: -; clone size: -; J gene: TRBJ1-2; V gene: TRBV27
CDR3 DNA: TGCGCCAGCAGCTTGTTCAGGGACGATGAAAAACTGTTTTTT; CDR3 protein: CASSLFRDDEKLFF; D gene: -; clone size: -; J gene: TRBJ1-4; V gene: TRBV5-1
CDR3 DNA: TGTGCCAGCAGCTACGGACGAGTCGGGGAGCTGTTTTTT; CDR3 protein: CASSYGRVGELFF; D gene: -; clone size: -; J gene: TRBJ2-2; V gene: TRBV7-8
CDR3 DNA: TGTGCCAGCAGCTTACGGACAGGGGAAGCTAATGAAAAACTGTTTTTT; CDR3 protein: CASSLRTGEANEKLFF; D gene: TRBD1; clone size: -; J gene: TRBJ1-4; V gene: TRBV9
CDR3 DNA: TGTGCCAGCAGCACAGGGGTGGGCGGATTCTCCTACAATGAGCAGTTCTTC; CDR3 protein: CASSTGVGGFSYNEQFF; D gene: TRBD1; clone size: -; J gene: TRBJ2-1; V gene: TRBV13
CDR3 DNA: TGTGCCAGCAGCTTAGGCCCAGGACATTACTACGAGCAGTACTTC; CDR3 protein: CASSLGPGHYYEQYF; D gene: -; clone size: -; J gene: TRBJ2-7; V gene: TRBV11-2
CDR3 DNA: TGTGCCAGTAGTATGCAGGCATGGGTTAATCAGCCCCAGCATTTT; CDR3 protein: CASSMQAWVNQPQHF; D gene: -; clone size: -; J gene: TRBJ1-5; V gene: TRBV19
CDR3 DNA: TGTGCCAGCAGTTACGTACAGGGTTACTCTGGAAACACCATATATTTT; CDR3 protein: CASSYVQGYSGNTIYF; D gene: -; clone size: -; J gene: TRBJ1-3; V gene: TRBV6-6
CDR3 DNA: TGTGCCAGCAGACAGCGACAGGAGCAGTTCTTC; CDR3 protein: CASRQRQEQFF; D gene: -; clone size: -; J gene: TRBJ2-1; V gene: TRBV27
CDR3 DNA: TGTGCCAGTGCGAGCGGGGGGCTTCAAGAGACCCAGTACTTC; CDR3 protein: CASASGGLQETQYF; D gene: TRBD2; clone size: -; J gene: TRBJ2-5; V gene: TRBV19
CDR3 DNA: TGTGCCAGCAGCTTGGCGGGAGGGAGCAACGAGCAGTACTTC; CDR3 protein: CASSLAGGSNEQYF; D gene: TRBD2; clone size: once; J gene: TRBJ2-7; V gene: TRBV5-4
CDR3 DNA: TGCGCCAGCAGCCAAGCGGGAGTGGGCAAAAACATTCAGTACTTC; CDR3 protein: CASSQAGVGKNIQYF; D gene: -; clone size: -; J gene: TRBJ2-4; V gene: TRBV4-1
CDR3 DNA: TGTGCCAGCAGCGTAGCAGGTTTCTTTTCTGGGGCCAACGTCCTGACTTTC; CDR3 protein: CASSVAGFFSGANVLTF; D gene: -; clone size: once; J gene: TRBJ2-6; V gene: TRBV9
CDR3 DNA: TGCAGCGTGCAGGATCCTCTAGCCGCCAAAAACATTCAGTACTTC; CDR3 protein: CSVQDPLAAKNIQYF; D gene: -; clone size: -; J gene: TRBJ2-4; V gene: TRBV29-1
CDR3 DNA: TGTGCCAGCAGTGCAGGAGGGGGGAACACTGAAGCTTTCTTT; CDR3 protein: CASSAGGGNTEAFF; D gene: -; clone size: -; J gene: TRBJ1-1; V gene: TRBV6-4
CDR3 DNA: TGTGCCAGCAGCCCCGCCTTCGGGGGATATCTTAGCACAGATACGCAGTATTTT; CDR3 protein: CASSPAFGGYLSTDTQYF; D gene: -; clone size: -; J gene: TRBJ2-3; V gene: TRBV11-2
CDR3 DNA: TGTGCCAGCAGCAGGGGGACAGGTAAAGGGTACGAGCAGTACTTC; CDR3 protein: CASSRGTGKGYEQYF; D gene: TRBD1; clone size: -; J gene: TRBJ2-7; V gene: TRBV13
CDR3 DNA: TGCGCCAGCAGCTCACCACCGGGACTAGCGGCAGATACGCAGTATTTT; CDR3 protein: CASSSPPGLAADTQYF; D gene: TRBD2; clone size: -; J gene: TRBJ2-3; V gene: TRBV5-1
CDR3 DNA: TGTGCCAGCAATTTGGCGGGAGTAGTGACAGATACGCAGTATTTT; CDR3 protein: CASNLAGVVTDTQYF; D gene: TRBD2; clone size: -; J gene: TRBJ2-3; V gene: TRBV9
CDR3 DNA: TGTGCCAGCAGCGTAGTTGGAGGTGAGCAGTTCTTC; CDR3 protein: CASSVVGGEQFF; D gene: -; clone size: -; J gene: TRBJ2-1; V gene: TRBV9
CDR3 DNA: TGTGCCGGAGGGGTGGGACTACTCAATGAGCAGTTCTTC; CDR3 protein: CAGGVGLLNEQFF; D gene: TRBD2; clone size: -; J gene: TRBJ2-1; V gene: TRBV13
CDR3 DNA: TGCGCCAGCAGCCAAGCCGAGACAGGGCCCGAGCAGTACTTC; CDR3 protein: CASSQAETGPEQYF; D gene: TRBD1; clone size: -; J gene: TRBJ2-7; V gene: TRBV4-1
CDR3 DNA: TGCGCCAGCAGCTTGGGCACGGACGAGCAGTACTTC; CDR3 protein: CASSLGTDEQYF; D gene: -; clone size: -; J gene: TRBJ2-7; V gene: TRBV5-1
CDR3 DNA: TGTGCCAGCAGCGCGCGCACTAGCGTGCACCTTCTCACAGATACGCAGTATTTT; CDR3 protein: CASSARTSVHLLTDTQYF; D gene: TRBD2; clone size: -; J gene: TRBJ2-3; V gene: TRBV7-8
CDR3 DNA: TGTGCCAGCAGTTCGGGAATAGCGGGAGCGCCCTACGAGCAGTACTTC; CDR3 protein: CASSSGIAGAPYEQYF; D gene: TRBD2; clone size: -; J gene: TRBJ2-7; V gene: TRBV28
CDR3 DNA: TGTGCCAGCACCTTGGAGCGGGAGACCGTAGATACGCAGTATTTT; CDR3 protein: CASTLERETVDTQYF; D gene: TRBD2; clone size: -; J gene: TRBJ2-3; V gene: TRBV5-4
CDR3 DNA: TGTGCCAGCAGCTTATCTTACAATGAGCAGTTCTTC; CDR3 protein: CASSLSYNEQFF; D gene: -; clone size: -; J gene: TRBJ2-1; V gene: TRBV7-8
CDR3 DNA: TGTGCCAGCAGTCCTAGTTGGGGAGCGGACGAAAAACTGTTTTTT; CDR3 protein: CASSPSWGADEKLFF; D gene: -; clone size: -; J gene: TRBJ1-4; V gene: TRBV27
CDR3 DNA: TGTGCCAGCAGTTTATCGAGGCTAGAGACCCAGTACTTC; CDR3 protein: CASSLSRLETQYF; D gene: -; clone size: -; J gene: TRBJ2-5; V gene: TRBV27
CDR3 DNA: TGTGCCAGCAGCGAGAGTCCGGGCAACCCTTTGGGAAAAGCTTTCTTT; CDR3 protein: CASSESPGNPLGKAFF; D gene: -; clone size: -; J gene: TRBJ1-1; V gene: TRBV9
CDR3 DNA: TGTGCCAGCAGCTTAGATGTGGGGGTCACCGGGGAGCTGTTTTTT; CDR3 protein: CASSLDVGVTGELFF; D gene: -; clone size: -; J gene: TRBJ2-2; V gene: TRBV11-2
CDR3 DNA: TGTGCCAGCAGCCGGGCGCGATTGGGGGCAGCCGAGCAAGAGACCCAGTACTTC; CDR3 protein: CASSRARLGAAEQETQYF; D gene: -; clone size: -; J gene: TRBJ2-5; V gene: TRBV5-4
CDR3 DNA: TGTGCCACCAGCACAAACCCGGGCAATCAGCCCCAGCATTTT; CDR3 protein: CATSTNPGNQPQHF; D gene: -; clone size: -; J gene: TRBJ1-5; V gene: TRBV15
CDR3 DNA: TGTGCCAGCAGTTACAGGGGAATGGGCTACGAGCAGTACTTC; CDR3 protein: CASSYRGMGYEQYF; D gene: TRBD1; clone size: -; J gene: TRBJ2-7; V gene: TRBV27
CDR3 DNA: TGTGCCAGCAGTGGGTCTAGGGGACGGACTGAAGCTTTCTTT; CDR3 protein: CASSGSRGRTEAFF; D gene: -; clone size: -; J gene: TRBJ1-1; V gene: TRBV6-1